Sequencing of this T cell receptor beta chain was carried out in a study of cytomegalovirus exposure and HLA in healthy donors. Looking at the study overall: Samples from HLA-typed donors yielded about 85 million unique TCRs in an early data release. Study-level points and caveats: Among immune exposure information, only CMV serostatus was available. Reportedly, HLA-A and HLA-B alleles of most subjects were accurately predicted from TCR beta.

This PCR relied on a set of 60 Vbeta primers and 13 Jbeta primers. Measured with immunoSEQ multiplex PCR; TCRdb has only the in-frame clones, and not every one. The data contain under 200,000 clones, about 80% of them seen just once; the ten biggest clones take up roughly 1.9%. The sample holds a few counts of this clone. Its antigen is not known. Sequences were obtained from PBMCs. The sequence was collected from a woman aged 30 to 39 in good health and CMV-seropositive.

This CDR3 reads CASSTRGDSGSTGELFF. The CDR3 DNA reads TGTGCCAGCAGCACACGTGGGGACTCAGGGAGCACCGGGGAGCTGTTTTTT. This chain uses TRBV9 with TRBJ2-2; D is perhaps TRBD2 (6 bases). CDR1 is SGDLS and CDR2 is YYNGEE in the germline V gene. With 4 bases removed from V and 4 bases from J, the gap between germline ends came to 20 bases. This CDR3 region has 17 residues.